Below are 17 T cell receptor beta chains sequenced from a single sample in a study of technical replicates of blood from a handful of donors. Here immunoSEQ multiplex PCR was the method, and the copy in TCRdb shows in-frame clones only, minus some. The profile shows some 13,000 clones, roughly nine tenths of them singletons. The sample taken for sequencing was PBMCs. Every receptor here comes from a human donor in good health.

V and J are TRBV6-1 and TRBJ1-5; D gene unclear. V shed 4 bases and J shed 4 bases, with 8 bases lying between them. The V gene's germline CDR1 is MNHNS and CDR2 SASEGT. This CDR3 comprises 13 residues. The CDR3 is CASSVYGNQPQHF. CDR3 bases: TGTGCCAGCAGTGTATACGGGAATCAGCCCCAGCATTTT.

This rearrangement joins TRBV7-9 to TRBJ1-2; 9 bases are a match to TRBD1. With 5 bases clipped from V and 5 bases from J, the junction kept 6 bases outside the gene matches. The CDR3 runs to 14 residues. Germline V gene sequence: CDR1 SEHNR, CDR2 FQNEAQ (reference sequence). This CDR3 is CASSEMDRGYGYTF. In DNA form, the CDR3 reads TGTGCCAGCAGCGAGATGGACAGGGGATATGGCTACACCTTC. The entire variable domain, with the rest obtained from reference TRBV7-9 and TRBJ1-2, is as follows: DTGVSQNPRHKITKRGQNVTFRCDPISEHNRLYWYRQTLGQGPEFLTYFQNEAQLEKSRLLSDRFSAERPKGSFSTLEIQRTEQGDSAMYLCASSEMDRGYGYTFGSGTRLTVV.

J is TRBJ2-1 and V is TRBV29-1, with a possible D match to TRBD2 (6 bases). Germline-derived CDR1 and CDR2 are SQVTM and ANQGSEA. The length of the CDR3 is 15 residues. V was cut by 4 bases and J by 4 bases, with 17 bases left in between. CDR3 coding DNA: TGCAGCGTTGTTAGGGATAGCGGACTATACAATGAGCAGTTCTTC. Its protein is CSVVRDSGLYNEQFF.

This chain links TRBV5-1 with TRBJ1-2; D call uncertain. CDR3 size: 16 residues. Trimming removed 1 base from V and 0 bases from J, with 13 bases in between. Germline V gives CDR1 SGHRS, CDR2 YFSETQ. The CDR3 DNA sequence: TGCGCCAGCAGCTTGTTCCCAGAGGATACTAACTATGGCTACACCTTC. It codes for CASSLFPEDTNYGYTF.

The chain is built from TRBV11-3 and TRBJ2-2, with 8 bases matching TRBD1. J gave up 1 base and V 5 bases, and 9 bases lay outside the gene matches. CDR1 is SGHNT and CDR2 is YENEEA in the germline V gene. The CDR3 sequence is 17 residues long. The CDR3 spells CASSALPGQVNTGELFF. The CDR3 region has the DNA TGTGCCAGCAGCGCACTACCGGGACAGGTGAACACCGGGGAGCTGTTTTTT.

The chain employs TRBV7-9 and TRBJ2-1, with D maybe TRBD2 (6 bases). This CDR3 has 16 residues. The germline V gene has CDR1 SEHNR and CDR2 FQNEAQ (reference sequence). V was pared by 2 bases and J by 4 bases, with 15 bases between. The CDR3 nucleotides are TGTGCCAGCAGCTTAATTCTAGCGAAGCATTACAATGAGCAGTTCTTC. This translates into CASSLILAKHYNEQFF.

The chain combines TRBV6-5 with TRBJ1-1; D gene ambiguous. Germline V gives CDR1 MNHEY, CDR2 SVGAGI. V was trimmed by 2 bases and J by 1 base, leaving 5 bases between them. This CDR3 has 13 amino acids. The CDR3 sequence: CASSYQANTEAFF. In DNA form, the CDR3 reads TGTGCCAGCAGTTACCAGGCGAACACTGAAGCTTTCTTT.

About this clone: One junction end disagrees with the germline gene, perhaps due to a read error. This rearrangement joins TRBV6-1 to TRBJ2-5, with D unclear. The length of the CDR3 is 16 residues. Germline CDR1 reads MNHNS; CDR2 reads SASEGT. CDR3 nucleotides: TGTGCCAGTAGTGATATATCTGCGAATATCCGGGAGACCCAGTACTTC. Its protein is CASSDISANIRETQYF.

The chain combines TRBV7-9 with TRBJ2-1; TRBD2 agrees at 8 bases. Germline V gene lookup returns CDR1 SEHNR and CDR2 FQNEAQ (reference sequence). With 1 base clipped from V and 8 bases from J, the junction kept 19 bases outside the gene matches. This CDR3 contains 19 residues. The CDR3, as DNA: TGTGCCAGCAGCTTAGTCTTAATCTTCGCGGGAGGTCACACCGATGAGCAGTTCTTC. It yields the protein CASSLVLIFAGGHTDEQFF.

The chain couples TRBV27 to TRBJ2-1, with 16 bases fitting TRBD2. Germline loops: CDR1 MNHEY, CDR2 SMNVEV (reference sequence). This CDR3 is 15 amino acids long. V shed 4 bases, J shed 10 bases, and the junction held 4 bases outside the gene matches. The CDR3 DNA is TGTGCCAGCAGTTGGGGGACTAGCGGGAGGGGCGAGCAGTTCTTC. Residues: CASSWGTSGRGEQFF.

The chain employs TRBV7-8 and TRBJ2-1; 12 positions agree with TRBD2. The V gene's germline CDR1 is SGHVS and CDR2 FQNEAQ. The CDR3 consists of 18 residues. V was clipped by 3 bases and J by 2 bases; unmatched bases: 8. The CDR3 DNA is TGTGCCAGCAGCTTCCTAGCGGGAGGGCCTGGCGCCTACAATGAGCAGTTCTTC. Protein product: CASSFLAGGPGAYNEQFF.

This sequence joins TRBV15 and TRBJ2-3, with 11 bases aligning to TRBD2. Germline CDR1 and CDR2: LNHNV and YYDKDF (reference sequence). The J segment lost 6 bases and the V segment lost 4 bases, leaving 3 bases of the junction unmatched. The length of the CDR3 is 14 residues. In DNA form, the CDR3 reads TGTGCCACCAGCATAGCGGGAGGGCCGGATACGCAGTATTTT. It specifies CATSIAGGPDTQYF.

This chain joins TRBV28 and TRBJ1-2; possibly TRBD1 for D (6 bases). Germline V gives CDR1 MDHEN, CDR2 SYDVKM. CDR3 size: 15 residues. Trimming shortened V by 7 bases and J by 1 base, and 16 bases separated the two germline ends. In nucleotides, the CDR3 is TGTGCCAGCACTCTCCCGTCAGGGGTTAACTATGGCTACACCTTC. This sequence encodes CASTLPSGVNYGYTF.

This clone has a single count. The chain employs TRBV30 and TRBJ2-7; 10 bases line up with TRBD2. V was clipped by 6 bases and J by 10 bases; unmatched bases: 9. The germline V gene has CDR1 GTSNPN and CDR2 SVGIG (reference sequence). This CDR3 comprises 12 residues. This CDR3 reads CACFASGSLQYF. The DNA of the CDR3 is TGTGCCTGCTTCGCTAGCGGGAGTTTACAGTACTTC.

This sequence joins TRBV6-5 and TRBJ1-2; D is unclear. The CDR3 has 14 amino acids. Germline V gives CDR1 MNHEY, CDR2 SVGAGI. The germline V and J ends were trimmed by 0 bases and 7 bases, with 12 bases remaining between them. The CDR3 nucleotides read TGTGCCAGCAGTTACTCAGCAACAGCTCGTGGCTACACCTTC. It codes for CASSYSATARGYTF.

The J gene is TRBJ2-4, the V gene TRBV6-6; possibly TRBD1 for D (6 bases). The CDR3 length is 16 residues. Between the trimmed V and J ends, which lost 6 bases and 2 bases, there was a span of 17 bases. CDR1 is MNHNY, CDR2 SVGAGI, per germline (reference sequence). CDR3 in DNA: TGTGCCAGCAGCCCTCCAGGGGTTGAGACCAAAAACATTCAGTACTTC. This sequence encodes CASSPPGVETKNIQYF.

The rearrangement links TRBV5-6 to TRBJ2-2; perhaps TRBD2 as D (6 bases). This CDR3 has 14 residues. Trimming took 7 bases from V and 1 from J, leaving 11 bases between them. Germline V gives CDR1 SGHDT, CDR2 YYEEEE. DNA for the CDR3: TGTGCCAGCTCCGCGGGATTGAACACCGGGGAGCTGTTTTTT. Residues: CASSAGLNTGELFF. The entire variable domain, with the rest obtained from reference TRBV5-6 and TRBJ2-2, is as follows: DAGVTQSPTHLIKTRGQQVTLRCSPKSGHDTVSWYQQALGQGPQFIFQYYEEEERQRGNFPDRFSGHQFPNYSSELNVNALLLGDSALYLCASSAGLNTGELFFGEGSRLTVL.